What follows are 25 T cell receptor beta chains derived from one specimen sequenced in a study of cytomegalovirus exposure and HLA in healthy donors. The study ran its PCR with 60 Vbeta and 13 Jbeta primers. This table comes from immunoSEQ multiplex PCR, and its TCRdb copy is limited to in-frame clones, with some not included. The sample consists of approximately 70,000 clones, about 67% of them appearing once. Input material: PBMCs. These receptors were collected from a man in his forties in good health and CMV-seropositive.

The chain uses TRBV5-5 and TRBJ2-1; the match to TRBD2 covers 12 bases. With 4 bases clipped from V and 9 bases from J, the junction kept 8 bases outside the gene matches. Germline V gene data show CDR1 as SGHKS and CDR2 as YYEKEE (reference sequence). The length of the CDR3 is 15 residues. The CDR3 reads CASSQTSGGIPEQFF. DNA for the CDR3: TGTGCCAGCAGCCAAACTAGCGGGGGGATACCTGAGCAGTTCTTC.

The chain employs TRBV2 and TRBJ1-2; a weak D match, TRBD1 (5 bases). Germline-derived CDR1 and CDR2 are SNHLY and FYNNEI. The V end lost 8 bases, the J end lost 7 bases, and 17 bases lay between the germline ends. The CDR3 sequence is 13 residues long. CDR3 amino acids: CASVGQGRSGYTF. CDR3 DNA sequence: TGTGCCAGCGTTGGGCAGGGCCGCAGTGGCTACACCTTC.

The rearrangement links TRBV6-6 to TRBJ1-2, with TRBD1 matching 10 bases. The CDR3 contains 16 residues. In germline, CDR1 is MNHNY, CDR2 SVGAGI (reference sequence). Trimming removed 7 bases from V and 6 bases from J; junction bases left unmatched: 14. CDR3 region: CASTPPHTGTGDGYTF. The DNA of the CDR3 is TGTGCCAGCACCCCACCTCACACCGGGACAGGGGATGGCTACACCTTC.

This chain links TRBV27 with TRBJ1-2; D is perhaps TRBD1 (5 bases). Germline assignment: CDR1 MNHEY and CDR2 SMNVEV (reference sequence). This CDR3 comprises 14 residues. Trimming took off 3 bases at V and 1 base at J, with 9 bases between the two ends. The CDR3 loop is CASSFRGDNYGYTF. Written as DNA, the CDR3 is TGTGCCAGCAGTTTCCGGGGGGATAACTATGGCTACACCTTC.

This clone was picked up a small number of times. The DNA of the CDR3 is TGTGCCAGCAGCTTGGGGACAGGGGTCGGCTACGAGCAGTACTTC. Residues: CASSLGTGVGYEQYF. This sequence joins TRBV5-4 and TRBJ2-7; 9 nucleotides agree with TRBD1. The V segment lost 0 bases and the J segment 3 bases; nucleotides outside the gene matches: 4. The germline gives CDR1 SGHNT, CDR2 YYREEE (reference sequence). This CDR3 spans 15 amino acids. The variable domain in full, with the rest retrieved from reference TRBV5-4 and TRBJ2-7, is ETGVTQSPTHLIKTRGQQVTLRCSSQSGHNTVSWYQQALGQGPQFIFQYYREEENGRGNFPPRFSGLQFPNYSSELNVNALELDDSALYLCASSLGTGVGYEQYFGPGTRLTVT.

As DNA, the CDR3 is TGTGCCAGCAGCTTACAGGGGGCTGACACTGAAGCTTTCTTT. Encoded protein: CASSLQGADTEAFF. The chain carries TRBV5-4 and TRBJ1-1, with 9 bases lining up with TRBD1. This CDR3 contains 14 residues. Per germline, CDR1 SGHNT and CDR2 YYREEE (reference sequence). Losses at the gene ends were 2 bases for V and 3 bases for J; bases not matched to a gene: 2.

The chain is built from TRBV14 and TRBJ2-2, with 12 positions matching TRBD1. Germline CDR1 SGHDN, CDR2 FVKESK. The CDR3 is 18 residues long. The V segment lost 4 bases and the J segment 4 bases; nucleotides outside the gene matches: 10. In DNA, the CDR3 is TGTGCCAGCAGCCCGACATTGGGACAGGGGGCCTTCACCGGGGAGCTGTTTTTT. Protein product: CASSPTLGQGAFTGELFF.

The CDR3 spells CASSGWDRANYGYTF. The CDR3 DNA reads TGTGCCAGCAGTGGATGGGACAGAGCTAACTATGGCTACACCTTC. J is TRBJ1-2 and V is TRBV6-1; TRBD1 matches 7 bases. The trim removed 4 bases at V and 0 bases at J, leaving 5 bases unmatched. The CDR3 is 15 amino acids. Germline assignment: CDR1 MNHNS and CDR2 SASEGT.

This chain uses TRBV4-2 with TRBJ1-4; 9 nucleotides agree with TRBD1. CDR3 size: 15 residues. Germline V lookup: CDR1 LGHNA, CDR2 YNFKEQ. V trimming: 1 base; J trimming: 5 bases; junction bases outside the gene matches: 2. The CDR3 region is CASSQGDRENEKLFF. The CDR3 coding sequence is TGTGCCAGCAGCCAAGGGGACAGGGAGAATGAAAAACTGTTTTTT.

The chain has TRBV30 and TRBJ1-3; 7 bases fit TRBD1. The CDR3 consists of 13 residues. Germline V gives CDR1 GTSNPN, CDR2 SVGIG (reference sequence). V was pared by 0 bases and J by 4 bases, with 0 bases of the junction left unmatched. The CDR3 loop is CAWSVTGGNTIYF. CDR3 bases: TGTGCCTGGAGTGTGACAGGGGGAAACACCATATATTTT.

The chain employs TRBV4-3 and TRBJ2-1; perhaps TRBD2 as D (6 bases). The CDR3 covers 18 residues. Germline assignment: CDR1 LGHNA and CDR2 YSLEER. With 0 bases removed from V and 2 bases from J, the gap between germline ends came to 17 bases. CDR3 loop: CASSQDRRGLRPYNEQFF. The DNA for the CDR3 is TGCGCCAGCAGCCAAGATCGGCGGGGTCTCCGACCCTACAATGAGCAGTTCTTC.

This clone was counted once. The chain carries TRBV30 and TRBJ1-1; 7 nucleotides agree with TRBD1. The CDR3 spans 14 residues. V gave up 6 bases and J gave up 1 base; unmatched junction bases: 8. The germline V gene encodes CDR1 GTSNPN and CDR2 SVGIG (reference sequence). The CDR3 nucleotides are TGTGCCTGTACCACGACAGGGACGAACACTGAAGCTTTCTTT. Amino acids: CACTTTGTNTEAFF. Full variable domain (missing parts from reference TRBV30 and TRBJ1-1): SQTIHQWPATLVQPVGSPLSLECTVEGTSNPNLYWYRQAAGRGLQLLFYSVGIGQISSEVPQNLSASRPQDRQFILSSKKLLLSDSGFYLCACTTTGTNTEAFFGQGTRLTVV.

The V and J genes are TRBV5-6 and TRBJ1-3; TRBD1 is a possible D gene (5 bases). CDR1 is SGHDT and CDR2 is YYEEEE in the germline V gene. The CDR3 is 14 residues long. V lost 6 bases to trimming and J lost 3 bases, with 13 bases between them. CDR3 coding DNA: TGTGCCAGCACCCGATGGGACTTTGGAAACACCATATATTTT. This sequence encodes CASTRWDFGNTIYF.

The V call is TRBV6-1, the J call TRBJ2-1, with D possibly TRBD2 on 7 matching bases. Germline-derived CDR1 and CDR2 are MNHNS and SASEGT. The length of the CDR3 is 15 residues. Trimming took off 11 bases at V and 6 bases at J, with 23 bases between the two ends. DNA of the CDR3: TGTGCCTTGGCGGGGGCCTTAACCCCCATCAATGAGCAGTTCTTC. Its protein is CALAGALTPINEQFF.

The chain couples TRBV28 to TRBJ1-1, with a weak D call TRBD1 (5 bases). The CDR3 loop spans 16 amino acids. Germline V CDR1 and CDR2: MDHEN, SYDVKM. The V and J ends lost 1 base and 3 bases respectively, with 15 bases between them. DNA for the CDR3: TGTGCCAGCAGTTTATTAGAGGGGACGGGGGACACTGAAGCTTTCTTT. As protein: CASSLLEGTGDTEAFF.

The rearrangement links TRBV7-3 to TRBJ2-5, with D tentatively TRBD1 (6 bases). Germline loops: CDR1 SGHTA, CDR2 FQGTGA. The CDR3 loop spans 12 amino acids. With 5 bases removed from V and 9 bases from J, the gap between germline ends came to 13 bases. The CDR3 here is CASSPGGAAQYF. The CDR3 DNA follows: TGTGCCAGCAGCCCTGGGGGCGCGGCCCAGTACTTC.

In nucleotides, the CDR3 is TGTGCCAGCAGTACCCAGGGAGGGGGAGGGATACGGAATCAGCCCCAGCATTTT. Encoded protein: CASSTQGGGGIRNQPQHF. The chain uses TRBV2 and TRBJ1-5; D is perhaps TRBD1 (6 bases). The CDR3 loop spans 18 amino acids. V was shortened by 5 bases and J by 4 bases, with 24 bases between the two germline ends. CDR1 SNHLY and CDR2 FYNNEI come from the germline V gene.

This clone appeared a single time. The chain has TRBV19 and TRBJ1-1; the D gene is possibly TRBD1 (6 bases). The germline V gene has CDR1 LNHDA and CDR2 SQIVND (reference sequence). The CDR3 runs 14 residues. Deletions cut 5 bases from V and 2 bases from J, with 12 bases between. In DNA, the CDR3 is TGTGCCAGTAGTCCAAGGGGGTTAAACACTGAAGCTTTCTTT. Its protein is CASSPRGLNTEAFF. The full variable domain, with the rest looked up from reference TRBV19 and TRBJ1-1, is DGGITQSPKYLFRKEGQNVTLSCEQNLNHDAMYWYRQDPGQGLRLIYYSQIVNDFQKGDIAEGYSVSREKKESFPLTVTSAQKNPTAFYLCASSPRGLNTEAFFGQGTRLTVV.

This clone turned up a few times. The chain carries TRBV19 and TRBJ2-7, with D possibly being TRBD2 (6 bases). Germline-derived CDR1 and CDR2 are LNHDA and SQIVND (reference sequence). The length of the CDR3 is 12 residues. The ends were cut back, 8 bases at V and 6 bases at J, with 14 bases in the middle. The CDR3 DNA reads as TGTGCCAGTGGGACTTCGGGCTCCGAGCAGTACTTC. Protein: CASGTSGSEQYF.

The chain couples TRBV2 to TRBJ2-1; 8 bases are shared with TRBD2. The CDR3 has 16 amino acids. CDR1 and CDR2 from the germline V gene are SNHLY and FYNNEI. V trimming: 6 bases; J trimming: 0 bases; junction bases outside the gene matches: 7. The CDR3 loop reads CASSATSGRSYNEQFF. The CDR3 coding sequence is TGTGCCAGCAGCGCCACTAGCGGCCGCTCCTACAATGAGCAGTTCTTC.

The chain employs TRBV5-1 and TRBJ2-1; 7 bases fit TRBD2. J was trimmed by 0 bases and V by 7 bases; bases with no gene match: 7. Germline assignment: CDR1 SGHRS and CDR2 YFSETQ. This CDR3 has 15 amino acids. The CDR3 sequence is CASGSSGISYNEQFF. The DNA of the CDR3 is TGCGCCAGCGGCTCAAGCGGGATCTCCTACAATGAGCAGTTCTTC.

The chain combines TRBV6-5 with TRBJ2-1, with D perhaps matching TRBD1 (5 bases). Trimming shortened V by 0 bases and J by 3 bases, and 6 bases separated the two germline ends. Germline CDR1 and CDR2: MNHEY and SVGAGI. There are 14 residues in the CDR3. CDR3 loop: CASSYSDSYNEQFF. The CDR3 DNA reads TGTGCCAGCAGTTACTCCGACAGCTACAATGAGCAGTTCTTC.

This clone was seen a handful of times. V and J are TRBV5-1 and TRBJ1-2, with TRBD1 as a possible D gene (5 bases). The V gene's germline CDR1 is SGHRS and CDR2 YFSETQ. The CDR3 is made up of 14 amino acids. V was trimmed by 4 bases and J by 3 bases, leaving 13 bases between them. CDR3 amino acids: CASSGGTADYGYTF. As DNA, the CDR3 is TGCGCCAGCAGCGGGGGGACCGCCGACTATGGCTACACCTTC.

This rearrangement joins TRBV5-1 to TRBJ1-2; TRBD1 matches at 7 bases. The V segment lost 3 bases and the J segment 8 bases; nucleotides outside the gene matches: 13. This CDR3 has 15 amino acids. The germline V gene has CDR1 SGHRS and CDR2 YFSETQ. The CDR3 nucleotides are TGCGCCAGCAGCTCCCAGGACAGGCGGGTGAACGGCTACACCTTC. Its translation is CASSSQDRRVNGYTF. Filled out from reference TRBV5-1 and TRBJ1-2, the complete variable domain reads KAGVTQTPRYLIKTRGQQVTLSCSPISGHRSVSWYQQTPGQGLQFLFEYFSETQRNKGNFPGRFSGRQFSNSRSEMNVSTLELGDSALYLCASSSQDRRVNGYTFGSGTRLTVV.

Here the CDR3 reads CASSPGSSSYEQYF. CDR3 DNA: TGCGCCAGCAGCCCCGGTTCTAGCTCCTACGAGCAGTACTTC. The chain has TRBV5-1 and TRBJ2-7; D uncertain. V lost 4 bases and J lost 0, with 11 bases in between. Germline lookup yields CDR1 SGHRS and CDR2 YFSETQ. The CDR3 has 14 amino acids. Complete variable domain (other parts from reference TRBV5-1 and TRBJ2-7): KAGVTQTPRYLIKTRGQQVTLSCSPISGHRSVSWYQQTPGQGLQFLFEYFSETQRNKGNFPGRFSGRQFSNSRSEMNVSTLELGDSALYLCASSPGSSSYEQYFGPGTRLTVT.